This TCR beta chain was sequenced for a study of blood T cell repertoires in COVID-19. Assay used: immunoSEQ multiplex PCR; TCRdb lists only in-frame clones, some missing. The table records around 280,000 clones, around 85% of them present only once. The CDR3 is made up of 19 amino acids. Germline V gives CDR1 MNHEY, CDR2 SMNVEV (reference sequence). V shed 5 bases, J shed 0 bases, and the junction held 16 bases outside the gene matches. The gene calls are TRBV27 and TRBJ2-4, with 7 bases aligning to TRBD1. Sequencing was done on a sample of PBMCs or T cells enriched from blood (not recorded which). This TCR came from a woman between 40 and 50 years old who had recovered from COVID-19. The CDR3 bases are TGTGCCAGCAGTCCCACTCGGGACAGCCCAAGGGTAGCCAAAAACATTCAGTACTTC. Translating gives CASSPTRDSPRVAKNIQYF.